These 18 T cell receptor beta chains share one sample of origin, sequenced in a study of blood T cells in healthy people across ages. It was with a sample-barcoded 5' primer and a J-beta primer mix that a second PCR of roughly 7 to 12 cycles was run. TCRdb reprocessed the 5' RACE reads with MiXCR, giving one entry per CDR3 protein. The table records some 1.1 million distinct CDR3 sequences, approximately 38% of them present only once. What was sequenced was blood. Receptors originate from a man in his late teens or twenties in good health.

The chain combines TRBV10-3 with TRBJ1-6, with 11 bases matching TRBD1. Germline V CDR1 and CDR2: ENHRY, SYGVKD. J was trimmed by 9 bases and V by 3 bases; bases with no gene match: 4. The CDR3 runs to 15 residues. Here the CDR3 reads CAISDPDRGLSPLHF. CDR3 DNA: TGTGCCATCAGTGACCCGGACAGGGGGCTTTCACCCCTCCACTTT.

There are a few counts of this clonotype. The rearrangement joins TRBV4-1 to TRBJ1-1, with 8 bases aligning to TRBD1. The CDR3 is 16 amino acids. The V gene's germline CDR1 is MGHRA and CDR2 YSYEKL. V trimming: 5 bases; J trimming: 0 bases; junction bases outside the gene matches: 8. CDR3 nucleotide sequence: TGCGCCAGCAGCTCCGGACAGGGAGGCCTGAACACTGAAGCTTTCTTT. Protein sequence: CASSSGQGGLNTEAFF.

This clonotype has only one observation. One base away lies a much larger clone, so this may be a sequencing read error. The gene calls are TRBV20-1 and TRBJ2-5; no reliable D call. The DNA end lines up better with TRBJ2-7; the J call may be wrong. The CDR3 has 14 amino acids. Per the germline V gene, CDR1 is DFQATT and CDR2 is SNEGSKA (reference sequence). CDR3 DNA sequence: TGCAGTGCTAGAGACCGTCGGCCTTCCTACGAGCAGTACTTC. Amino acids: CSARDRRPSYEQYF.

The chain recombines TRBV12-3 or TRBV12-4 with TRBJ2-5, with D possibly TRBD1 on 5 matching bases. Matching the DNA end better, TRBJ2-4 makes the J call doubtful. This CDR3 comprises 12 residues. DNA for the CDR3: TGTGCCAGCAGTTCTAGGGGAAACATTCAGTACTTC. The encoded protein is CASSSRGNIQYF.

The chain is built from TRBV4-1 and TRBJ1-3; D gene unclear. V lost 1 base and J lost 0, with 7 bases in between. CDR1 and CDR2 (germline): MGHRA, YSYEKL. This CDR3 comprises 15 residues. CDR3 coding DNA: TGCGCCAGCAGCCAAGTAGGTCTCTCTGGAAACACCATATATTTT. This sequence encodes CASSQVGLSGNTIYF.

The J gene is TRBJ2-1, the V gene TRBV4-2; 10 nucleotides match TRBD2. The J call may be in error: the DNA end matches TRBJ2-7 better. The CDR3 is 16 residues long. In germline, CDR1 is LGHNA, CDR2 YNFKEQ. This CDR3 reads CASSQAGLADYNEQYF. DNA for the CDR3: TGTGCCAGCAGCCAGGCAGGACTAGCGGACTACAATGAGCAGTACTTC.

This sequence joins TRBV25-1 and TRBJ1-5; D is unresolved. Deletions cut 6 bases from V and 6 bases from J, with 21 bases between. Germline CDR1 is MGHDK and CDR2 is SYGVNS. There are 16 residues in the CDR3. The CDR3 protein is CASSPKGHYRPQPQHF. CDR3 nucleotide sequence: TGTGCCAGCAGCCCAAAGGGCCACTACCGGCCTCAGCCCCAGCATTTT.

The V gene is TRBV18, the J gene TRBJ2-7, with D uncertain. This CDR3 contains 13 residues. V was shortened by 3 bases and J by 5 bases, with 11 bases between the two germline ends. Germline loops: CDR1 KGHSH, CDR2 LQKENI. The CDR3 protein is CASSPESGDEQYF. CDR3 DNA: TGTGCCAGCTCACCCGAATCAGGTGACGAGCAGTACTTC.

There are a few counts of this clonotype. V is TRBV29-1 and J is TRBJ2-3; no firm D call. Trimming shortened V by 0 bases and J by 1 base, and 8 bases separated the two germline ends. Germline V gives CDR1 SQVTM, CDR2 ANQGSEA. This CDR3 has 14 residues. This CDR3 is CSVEDSRRTDTQYF. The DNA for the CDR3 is TGCAGCGTTGAAGATTCCCGACGCACAGATACGCAGTATTTT.

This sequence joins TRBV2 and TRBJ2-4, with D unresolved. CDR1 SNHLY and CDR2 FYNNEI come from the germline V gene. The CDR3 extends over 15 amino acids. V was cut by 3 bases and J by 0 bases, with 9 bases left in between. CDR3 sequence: CASSEFTLAKNIQYF. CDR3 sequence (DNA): TGTGCCAGCAGTGAGTTCACCCTAGCCAAAAACATTCAGTACTTC. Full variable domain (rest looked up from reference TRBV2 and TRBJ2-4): EPEVTQTPSHQVTQMGQEVILRCVPISNHLYFYWYRQILGQKVEFLVSFYNNEISEKSEIFDDQFSVERPDGSNFTLKIRSTKLEDSAMYFCASSEFTLAKNIQYFGAGTRLSVL.

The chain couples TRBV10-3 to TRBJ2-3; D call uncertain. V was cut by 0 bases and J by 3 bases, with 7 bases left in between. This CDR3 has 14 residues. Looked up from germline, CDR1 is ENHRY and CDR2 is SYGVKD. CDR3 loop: CAISESKTTDTQYF. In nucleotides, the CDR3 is TGTGCCATCAGTGAGTCGAAAACAACAGATACGCAGTATTTT.

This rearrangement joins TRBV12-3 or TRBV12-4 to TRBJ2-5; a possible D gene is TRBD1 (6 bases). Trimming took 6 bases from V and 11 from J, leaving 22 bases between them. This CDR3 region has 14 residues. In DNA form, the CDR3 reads TGTGCCAGCAGACCGGGACAAACCTTCGATGAGCAGTACTTC. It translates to CASRPGQTFDEQYF.

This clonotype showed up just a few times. The CDR3: CASDSGQPYGYTF. In DNA form, the CDR3 reads TGTGCCAGCGACTCGGGACAGCCCTATGGCTACACCTTC. V usage is TRBV6-5 and J usage is TRBJ1-2; TRBD1 matches 7 bases. Germline values: CDR1 MNHEY, CDR2 SVGAGI. V trimming: 8 bases; J trimming: 4 bases; junction bases outside the gene matches: 7. The CDR3 sequence is 13 residues long.

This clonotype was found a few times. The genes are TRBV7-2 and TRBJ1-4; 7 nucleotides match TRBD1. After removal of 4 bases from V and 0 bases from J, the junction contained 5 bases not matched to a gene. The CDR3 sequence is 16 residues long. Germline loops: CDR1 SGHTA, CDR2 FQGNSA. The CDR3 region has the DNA TGTGCCAGCAGCTGGGGACAGATATCAACTAATGAAAAACTGTTTTTT. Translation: CASSWGQISTNEKLFF.

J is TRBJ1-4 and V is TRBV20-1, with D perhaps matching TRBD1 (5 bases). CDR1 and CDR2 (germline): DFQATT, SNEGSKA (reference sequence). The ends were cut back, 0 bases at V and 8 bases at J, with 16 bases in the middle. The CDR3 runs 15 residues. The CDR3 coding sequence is TGCAGTGCTAGAGACTATAAGGGGACGGAAGAAAAACTGTTTTTT. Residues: CSARDYKGTEEKLFF.

In nucleotides, the CDR3 is TGTGCCTGGAGTTCTCATCCCTACGAGCAGTACTTC. This translates into CAWSSHPYEQYF. The V gene is TRBV30, the J gene TRBJ2-5, with D hard to call. TRBJ2-7 matches the DNA end more closely, so the J call is doubtful. This CDR3 region has 12 residues. The germline V gene has CDR1 GTSNPN and CDR2 SVGIG (reference sequence).

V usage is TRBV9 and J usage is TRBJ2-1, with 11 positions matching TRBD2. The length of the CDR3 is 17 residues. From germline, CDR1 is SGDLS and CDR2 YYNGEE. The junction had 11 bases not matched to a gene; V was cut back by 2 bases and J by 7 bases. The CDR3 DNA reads TGTGCCAGCAGCGTTAGCGGGGGGGCATCTGGCCTTAATGAGCAGTTCTTC. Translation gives CASSVSGGASGLNEQFF.

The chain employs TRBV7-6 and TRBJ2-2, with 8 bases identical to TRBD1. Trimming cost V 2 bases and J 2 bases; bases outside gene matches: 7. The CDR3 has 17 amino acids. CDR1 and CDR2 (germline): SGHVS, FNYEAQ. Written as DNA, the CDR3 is TGTGCCAGCAGCTTACCTAGGGACAGGTCAAACACCGGGGAGCTGTTTTTT. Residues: CASSLPRDRSNTGELFF.